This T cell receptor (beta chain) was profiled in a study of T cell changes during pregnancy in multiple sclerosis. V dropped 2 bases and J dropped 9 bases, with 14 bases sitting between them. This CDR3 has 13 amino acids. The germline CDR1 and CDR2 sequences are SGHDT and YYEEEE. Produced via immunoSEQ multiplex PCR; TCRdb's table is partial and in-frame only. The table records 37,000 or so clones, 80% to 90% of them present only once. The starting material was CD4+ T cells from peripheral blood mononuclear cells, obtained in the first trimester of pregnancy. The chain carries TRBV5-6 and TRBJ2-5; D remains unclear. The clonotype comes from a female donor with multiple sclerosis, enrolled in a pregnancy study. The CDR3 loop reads CASSLEYPSAQYF. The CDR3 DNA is TGTGCCAGCAGCTTAGAGTACCCCTCGGCCCAGTACTTC.